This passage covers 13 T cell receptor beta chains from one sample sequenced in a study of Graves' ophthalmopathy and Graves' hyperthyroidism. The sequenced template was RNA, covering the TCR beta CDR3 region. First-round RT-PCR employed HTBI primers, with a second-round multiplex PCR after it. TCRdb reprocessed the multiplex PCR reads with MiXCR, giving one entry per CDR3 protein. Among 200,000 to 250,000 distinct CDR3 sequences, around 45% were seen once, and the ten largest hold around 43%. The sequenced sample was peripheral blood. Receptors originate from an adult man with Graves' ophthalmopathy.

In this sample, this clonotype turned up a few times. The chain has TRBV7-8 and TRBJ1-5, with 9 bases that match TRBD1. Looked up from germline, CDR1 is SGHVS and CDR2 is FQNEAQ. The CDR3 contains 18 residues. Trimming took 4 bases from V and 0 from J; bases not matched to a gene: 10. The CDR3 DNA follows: TGTGCCAGCAGCTCCCAGACAGGGGGGTTTTATAGCAATCAGCCCCAGCATTTT. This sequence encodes CASSSQTGGFYSNQPQHF. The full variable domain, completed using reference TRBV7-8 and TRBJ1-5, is GAGVSQSPRYKVAKRGQDVALRCDPISGHVSLFWYQQALGQGPEFLTYFQNEAQLDKSGLPSDRFFAERPEGSVSTLKIQRTQQEDSAVYLCASSSQTGGFYSNQPQHFGDGTRLSIL.

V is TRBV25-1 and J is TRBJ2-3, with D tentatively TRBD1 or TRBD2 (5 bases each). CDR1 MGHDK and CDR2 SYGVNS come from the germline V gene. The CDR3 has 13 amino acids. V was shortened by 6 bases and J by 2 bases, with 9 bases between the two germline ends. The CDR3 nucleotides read TGTGCCAGCAGGAGGGGCGCCACAGATACGCAGTATTTT. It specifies CASRRGATDTQYF.

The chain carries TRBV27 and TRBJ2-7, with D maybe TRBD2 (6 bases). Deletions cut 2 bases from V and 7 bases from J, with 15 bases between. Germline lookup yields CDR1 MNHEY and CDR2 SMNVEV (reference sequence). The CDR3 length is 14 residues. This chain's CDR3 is CASSLGPSLAEQYF. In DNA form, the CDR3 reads TGTGCCAGCAGTTTAGGCCCCTCGCTAGCGGAGCAGTACTTC.

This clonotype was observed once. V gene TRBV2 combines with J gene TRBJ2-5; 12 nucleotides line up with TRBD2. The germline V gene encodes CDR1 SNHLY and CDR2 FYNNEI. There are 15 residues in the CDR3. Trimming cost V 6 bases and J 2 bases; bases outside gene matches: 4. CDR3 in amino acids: CASRLGLAGQETQYF. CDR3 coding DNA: TGTGCCAGCAGGCTCGGACTAGCGGGACAAGAGACCCAGTACTTC.

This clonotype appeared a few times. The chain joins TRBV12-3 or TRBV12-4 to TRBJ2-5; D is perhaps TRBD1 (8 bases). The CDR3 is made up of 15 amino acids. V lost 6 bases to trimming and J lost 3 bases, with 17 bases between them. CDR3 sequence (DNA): TGTGCCAGCAGGGGAGGGGCAGGGGGCGAAGAGACCCAGTACTTC. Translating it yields CASRGGAGGEETQYF.

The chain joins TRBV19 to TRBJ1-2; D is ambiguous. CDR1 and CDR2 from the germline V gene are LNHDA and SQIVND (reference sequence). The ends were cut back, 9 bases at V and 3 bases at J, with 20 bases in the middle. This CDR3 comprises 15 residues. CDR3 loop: CASNSDGYHHYGYTF. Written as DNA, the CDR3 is TGTGCCAGCAATTCGGACGGGTACCACCACTATGGCTACACCTTC.

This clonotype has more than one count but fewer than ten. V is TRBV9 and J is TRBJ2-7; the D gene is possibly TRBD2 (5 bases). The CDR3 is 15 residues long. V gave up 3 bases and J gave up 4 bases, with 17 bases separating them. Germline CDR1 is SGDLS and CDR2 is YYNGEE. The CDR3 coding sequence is TGTGCCAGCAGCGCCGGAAGCGGTCCCCCTTACGAGCAGTACTTC. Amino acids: CASSAGSGPPYEQYF.

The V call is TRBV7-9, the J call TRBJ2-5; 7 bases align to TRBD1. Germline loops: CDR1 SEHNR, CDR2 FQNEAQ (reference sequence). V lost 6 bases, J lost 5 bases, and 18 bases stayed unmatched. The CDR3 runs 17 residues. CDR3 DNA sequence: TGTGCCAGCAGTCTCTACCCCCCTCGGACAGGCGGGGAGACCCAGTACTTC. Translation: CASSLYPPRTGGETQYF.

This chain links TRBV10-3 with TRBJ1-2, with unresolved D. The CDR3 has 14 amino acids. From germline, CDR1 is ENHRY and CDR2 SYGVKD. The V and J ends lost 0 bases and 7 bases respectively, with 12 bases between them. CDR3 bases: TGTGCCATCAGTGAGTCGGGCACGGGGTTTGGCTACACCTTC. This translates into CAISESGTGFGYTF.

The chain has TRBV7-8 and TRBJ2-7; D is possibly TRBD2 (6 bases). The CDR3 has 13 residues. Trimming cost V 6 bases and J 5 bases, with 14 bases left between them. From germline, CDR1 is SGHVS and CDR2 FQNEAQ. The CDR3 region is CASSWFGGNEQYF. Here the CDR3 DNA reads TGTGCCAGCAGTTGGTTTGGGGGGAACGAGCAGTACTTC.

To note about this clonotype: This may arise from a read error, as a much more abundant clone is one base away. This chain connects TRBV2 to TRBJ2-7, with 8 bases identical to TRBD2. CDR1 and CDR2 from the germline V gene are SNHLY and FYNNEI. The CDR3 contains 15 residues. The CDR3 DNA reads TGTACCAGCAGTCCAAGCGGGAGTGGGTCCTACGAGCAGTACTTC. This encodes CTSSPSGSGSYEQYF.

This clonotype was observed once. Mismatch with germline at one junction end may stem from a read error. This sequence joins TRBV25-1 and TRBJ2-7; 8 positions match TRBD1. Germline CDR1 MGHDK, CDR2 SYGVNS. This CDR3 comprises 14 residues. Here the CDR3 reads CASSTGTGVYEQYF. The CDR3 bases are TGCGCCAGCAGTACCGGGACAGGCGTCTACGAGCAGTACTTC.

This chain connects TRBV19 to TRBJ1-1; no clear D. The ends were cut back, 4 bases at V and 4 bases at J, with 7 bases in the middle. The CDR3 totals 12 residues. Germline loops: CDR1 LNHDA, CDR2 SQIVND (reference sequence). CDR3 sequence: CASSKVGTEAFF. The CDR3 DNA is TGTGCCAGTAGTAAAGTGGGCACTGAAGCTTTCTTT. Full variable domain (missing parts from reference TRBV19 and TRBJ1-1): DGGITQSPKYLFRKEGQNVTLSCEQNLNHDAMYWYRQDPGQGLRLIYYSQIVNDFQKGDIAEGYSVSREKKESFPLTVTSAQKNPTAFYLCASSKVGTEAFFGQGTRLTVV.